A single sample gave rise to the 9 T cell receptor beta chains below, sequenced in a study of T cells after yellow fever vaccination. TCRdb reanalysed the 5' RACE reads using MiXCR and keeps one entry per CDR3 protein. The data show fewer than 400,000 distinct CDR3 sequences, around 10% seen once. The specimen was CD4+ T cells sorted from PBMCs, collected 45 days after the yellow fever booster vaccination. Every receptor here comes from a man younger than 35 who received the YFV17D yellow fever vaccine.

In its sample, this clonotype was seen a few times. This chain links TRBV4-2 with TRBJ2-7; D might be TRBD1 (6 bases). The V gene's germline CDR1 is LGHNA and CDR2 YNFKEQ. Trimming left V 0 bases short and J 2 bases short, with 11 bases between. This CDR3 comprises 15 residues. Here the CDR3 DNA reads TGTGCCAGCAGCCAAGACCCGGACAGTGCCTACGAGCAGTACTTC. It is translated as CASSQDPDSAYEQYF.

This clonotype occurred a few times. This chain connects TRBV5-6 to TRBJ2-2; no clear D. There are 15 residues in the CDR3. Trimming cost V 0 bases and J 3 bases, with 9 bases left between them. Germline values: CDR1 SGHDT, CDR2 YYEEEE. The CDR3 DNA is TGTGCCAGCAGCTTGGGGTTGGTTCACACCGGGGAGCTGTTTTTT. Protein sequence: CASSLGLVHTGELFF.

V is TRBV2 and J is TRBJ2-3; possibly TRBD2 for D (6 bases). Germline CDR1 SNHLY, CDR2 FYNNEI. The CDR3 consists of 11 residues. The V end was cut by 6 bases, the J end by 11 bases, with 12 bases between. CDR3 nucleotides: TGTGCCAGCAGCCCTCAGGAGGGGCAGTATTTT. This codes for CASSPQEGQYF.

The chain is built from TRBV10-3 and TRBJ2-2; D is unresolved. CDR1 is ENHRY and CDR2 is SYGVKD in the germline V gene. The length of the CDR3 is 14 residues. Trimming removed 7 bases from V and 3 bases from J, with 12 bases in between. CDR3 DNA sequence: TGTGCCATCAAAGCTTCGGGTCACACCGGGGAGCTGTTTTTT. Translation gives CAIKASGHTGELFF.

This clonotype was picked up many times. The rearrangement uses TRBV2 and TRBJ2-7; D possibly corresponds to TRBD1 (6 bases). Germline CDR1 is SNHLY and CDR2 is FYNNEI. Trimming stripped 5 bases from V and 2 bases from J, with 10 bases between. This CDR3 spans 13 amino acids. This CDR3 reads CASSRTDTYEQYF. The CDR3 bases are TGTGCCAGCAGTCGGACAGACACCTACGAGCAGTACTTC.

V gene TRBV15 combines with J gene TRBJ2-3; no clear D gene. The CDR3 loop spans 14 amino acids. V was clipped by 0 bases and J by 6 bases, with 10 bases between them. Germline loops: CDR1 LNHNV, CDR2 YYDKDF (reference sequence). The CDR3 nucleotides read TGTGCCACCAGCAGAGATGTGGGAACCGATACGCAGTATTTT. Translating it yields CATSRDVGTDTQYF.

This clonotype showed up just a few times. This rearrangement joins TRBV28 to TRBJ2-7; D is perhaps TRBD1 or TRBD2 (6 bases each). This CDR3 has 14 residues. CDR1 is MDHEN and CDR2 is SYDVKM in the germline V gene. Trimming took off 4 bases at V and 3 bases at J, with 13 bases between the two ends. The CDR3 region has the DNA TGTGCCAGCAGTTCCGGGGGCTCCGACTACGAGCAGTACGTC. Protein: CASSSGGSDYEQYV.

This clonotype was counted a few times. The gene calls are TRBV4-3 and TRBJ1-5; possibly TRBD1 for D (6 bases). The V end lost 0 bases, the J end lost 9 bases, and 9 bases lay between the germline ends. Germline V gives CDR1 LGHNA, CDR2 YSLEER. This CDR3 is 13 amino acids long. In nucleotides, the CDR3 is TGCGCCAGCAGCCAAGAACGGACAGTGCCCCAGCATTTT. This codes for CASSQERTVPQHF.

V gene TRBV7-8 combines with J gene TRBJ2-7; D not resolved. Trimming shortened V by 5 bases and J by 4 bases, and 15 bases separated the two germline ends. The CDR3 runs 14 residues. From germline, CDR1 is SGHVS and CDR2 FQNEAQ. The CDR3 sequence: CASSPGRIWYEQYV. CDR3 bases: TGTGCCAGCAGCCCCGGCAGGATCTGGTACGAGCAGTACGTC.